This TCR beta chain was found in a study of T cell changes during pregnancy in multiple sclerosis. The protocol was immunoSEQ multiplex PCR, while the TCRdb copy is restricted to in-frame clones and leaves out a portion. Of about 69,000 clones listed, approximately 90% were seen once; the top ten hold 3% to 3.5%. The V gene's germline CDR1 is SGDLS and CDR2 YYNGEE. Trimming stripped 0 bases from V and 6 bases from J, with 11 bases between. This CDR3 region has 14 residues. The rearrangement links TRBV9 to TRBJ2-3, with D hard to call. The sequence derives from a female donor with multiple sclerosis, enrolled in a pregnancy study. The specimen comprised peripheral blood, sampled before pregnancy. CDR3: CASSVEAFRDTQYF. Written as DNA, the CDR3 is TGTGCCAGCAGCGTAGAAGCGTTTCGGGATACGCAGTATTTT.